This TCR beta chain was recovered during a study of long-term antiretroviral therapy in people with HIV. On the study more broadly: The earliest samples predate the 2015 immediate-ART recommendation by about a decade.

The study's findings and limits: From about 2003 to 2017, blood was obtained, possibly while participants received older ART regimens.

Until DNA extraction, the samples held between about 0.85-11 million cryopreserved PBMC. Notes on this clone: Its antigen is not identified.

Survey-level resolution applied to immunoSEQ assay v3.0. Assay: immunoSEQ multiplex PCR; the TCRdb copy retains only in-frame clones and omits some. The sample holds about 44,000 clones, about 95% seen once. CDR1 KGHSH and CDR2 LQKENI come from the germline V gene. The CDR3 has 14 amino acids. With 5 bases clipped from V and 3 bases from J, the junction kept 3 bases outside the gene matches. J is TRBJ1-1 and V is TRBV18; 10 positions agree with TRBD1. Source: unsorted PBMCs, taken 3.7 years after starting antiretroviral therapy. The sequence derives from a woman in her forties or fifties with HIV. The CDR3 DNA reads as TGTGCCAGCTCAACGGGGACAGGGGACACTGAAGCTTTCTTT. It translates to CASSTGTGDTEAFF.